The clone carrying this T cell receptor (beta chain) has a handful of counts. The antigen is not known. The data are from a study of blood T cells in healthy people across ages. Notes on the study in general: There were more naive CD4+ cells and higher diversity in long-lived donors than in aged donors.

The germline V gene has CDR1 MNHEY and CDR2 SMNVEV (reference sequence). The CDR3 consists of 16 residues. V shed 5 bases and J shed 0 bases, with 14 bases lying between them. Drawn from each donor were around 10 milliliters of peripheral blood. The use of a sample-barcoded 5' primer and a J-beta primer mix characterized a second PCR of 7 to 11 cycles. TCRdb re-derived calls from the 5' RACE reads in MiXCR, one entry per CDR3 protein. The sample lists approximately 800,000 distinct CDR3 sequences, under 40% occurring once. The origin of this receptor is a man aged 18-30 years in good health. The sequenced sample consisted of blood. The genes are TRBV27 and TRBJ1-5; D gene uncertain. This CDR3 is CASSPRRPNSNQPQHF. CDR3 in DNA: TGTGCCAGCAGTCCCCGACGACCTAATAGCAATCAGCCCCAGCATTTT.